This is a list of T cell receptor beta chains from one sample in a study of blood T cell repertoires in COVID-19. Clones were read by immunoSEQ multiplex PCR, and TCRdb kept only the in-frame ones, dropping some. The sample includes around 260,000 clones, about nine tenths of them seen just once. Sequenced input: peripheral blood. These receptors all come from a woman in her twenties or thirties with active or convalescent COVID-19. CDR3s include the opening cysteine and the closing phenylalanine or tryptophan. The D gene is left open where the match is weak. Where a row states a size, it is once, few, many or the class of an expanded clone; other rows omit it.

. . TRBJ1-5 TRBV6-2/TRBV6-3 CASSYYRSGERRVGSNQPQHF TGTGCCAGCAGTTACTATCGATCAGGGGAGCGACGAGTTGGTAGCAATCAGCCCCAGCATTTT
. TRBD1 TRBJ2-1 TRBV5-1 CASSLELPGTGYEQFF TGCGCCAGCAGCTTGGAGCTCCCCGGGACAGGCTATGAGCAGTTCTTC
. . TRBJ1-1 TRBV7-3 CASSPTTSMNTEAFF TGTGCCAGCAGCCCCACGACAAGCATGAACACTGAAGCTTTCTTT
. . TRBJ2-5 TRBV19 CASSFNTGETQYF TGTGCCAGTAGTTTTAACACAGGGGAGACCCAGTACTTC
. . TRBJ2-3 TRBV7-9 CASSRIQERQYF TGTGCCAGCAGCCGAATACAGGAGCGGCAGTATTTT
. . TRBJ2-5 TRBV5-6 CASSSYDFDSETQYF TGTGCCAGCAGCTCCTATGATTTTGACTCAGAGACCCAGTACTTC
. . TRBJ1-3 TRBV7-2 CASSLVVLGTGSGNTIYF TGTGCCAGCAGCTTAGTCGTGCTCGGAACAGGGTCCGGAAACACCATATATTTT
. . TRBJ2-3 TRBV7-8 CASTTGRGSDTQYF TGTGCCAGCACCACCGGTAGGGGGTCAGATACGCAGTATTTT
. TRBD1 TRBJ2-3 TRBV24-1 CATSAGTGGSTDTQYF TGTGCCACCAGTGCGGGGACAGGTGGAAGCACAGATACGCAGTATTTT
few TRBD1 TRBJ1-2 TRBV28 CASSSRDREYVYTF TGTGCCAGCAGTTCCCGGGACAGGGAGTATGTCTACACCTTC
. TRBD1 TRBJ2-6 TRBV4-2 CASSQGQGSGANVLTF TGTGCCAGCAGCCAAGGACAGGGGAGTGGGGCCAACGTCCTGACTTTC
. . TRBJ1-4 TRBV5-1 CASSLEGRGQNEKLFF TGCGCCAGCAGCTTGGAAGGCAGGGGTCAAAATGAAAAACTGTTTTTT
. TRBD2 TRBJ2-7 TRBV5-5 CASSWFTSAGEQYF TGTGCCAGCAGCTGGTTTACTAGCGCGGGAGAGCAGTACTTC
. TRBD2 TRBJ2-5 TRBV6-7 CASRTSGGAGETQYF TGTGCCTCTAGGACTAGCGGGGGGGCTGGAGAGACCCAGTACTTC
. . TRBJ2-3 TRBV5-6 CASSPNWGQSLDTQYF TGTGCCAGCAGCCCCAACTGGGGGCAAAGCCTAGATACGCAGTATTTT
. TRBD1 TRBJ1-2 TRBV6-5 CASSSPGQGAWGYTF TGTGCCAGCAGCAGTCCGGGACAGGGGGCTTGGGGCTACACCTTC
few . TRBJ1-2 TRBV19 CASIGGAQAVGYTF TGTGCCAGTATTGGGGGCGCCCAGGCAGTTGGCTACACCTTC
. . TRBJ2-7 TRBV6-2/TRBV6-3 CASSYSRTAYEQYF TGTGCCAGCAGTTACTCCCGGACAGCCTACGAGCAGTACTTC
. TRBD1 TRBJ2-1 TRBV5-1 CASSSIGTGYNEQFF TGCGCCAGCAGCTCCATCGGGACAGGCTACAATGAGCAGTTCTTC
. . TRBJ1-1 TRBV6-2/TRBV6-3 CASSYELGRRMNTEAFF TGTGCCAGCAGTTACGAGTTAGGCCGCAGGATGAACACTGAAGCTTTCTTT
. . TRBJ2-7 TRBV6-2/TRBV6-3 CASSYRAEGFAYEQYF TGTGCCAGCAGTTATAGGGCGGAGGGCTTTGCCTACGAGCAGTACTTC
. . TRBJ1-6 TRBV7-9 CASSFGQQSSYNSPLHF TGTGCCAGCAGCTTTGGACAGCAGAGCTCCTATAATTCACCCCTCCACTTT
. . TRBJ1-3 TRBV7-8 CASSSFSSTGSSGNTIYF TGTGCCAGCAGCTCATTCTCCTCCACGGGAAGCTCTGGAAACACCATATATTTT
. . TRBJ1-2 TRBV20-1 CSASRGNYGYTF TGCAGTGCTAGTCGGGGAAACTATGGCTACACCTTC
. . TRBJ2-3 TRBV12-3/TRBV12-4 CASRQGGTDTQYF TGTGCCAGCAGACAGGGAGGCACAGATACGCAGTATTTT
. . TRBJ1-5 TRBV15 CATSREGGPNQPQHF TGTGCCACCAGCAGAGAAGGAGGGCCCAATCAGCCCCAGCATTTT
. TRBD2 TRBJ2-2 TRBV30 CAWSVLAGESNTGELFF TGTGCCTGGAGTGTACTAGCGGGGGAGTCGAACACCGGGGAGCTGTTTTTT
. . TRBJ1-3 TRBV2 CASKGLGGSSGNTIYF TGTGCCAGCAAGGGGCTGGGCGGAAGCTCTGGAAACACCATATATTTT
. . TRBJ1-5 TRBV19 CASRRYSNQPQHF TGTGCCAGTAGACGGTATAGCAATCAGCCCCAGCATTTT
. . TRBJ2-2 TRBV29-1 CSVEDPTSGELFF TGCAGCGTTGAAGATCCGACATCCGGGGAGCTGTTTTTT
. . TRBJ2-4 TRBV5-6 CASQTTEAKNIQYF TGTGCCAGCCAGACTACAGAGGCCAAAAACATTCAGTACTTC
. TRBD1 TRBJ1-3 TRBV15 CATSTGTGGNTIYF TGTGCCACCAGCACCGGGACAGGGGGAAACACCATATATTTT
. . TRBJ1-1 TRBV28 CASSLGTMNTEAFF TGTGCCAGCAGTTTGGGTACTATGAACACTGAAGCTTTCTTT
. . TRBJ2-2 TRBV5-4 CASSLKLSGGTGELFF TGTGCCAGCAGCTTGAAACTTTCCGGGGGCACCGGGGAGCTGTTTTTT
. TRBD1 TRBJ1-5 TRBV30 CAWGQGVNQPQHF TGTGCCTGGGGACAGGGAGTCAATCAGCCCCAGCATTTT
. . TRBJ1-4 TRBV7-9 CASSTAAVNEKLFF TGTGCCAGCAGCACGGCAGCGGTAAATGAAAAACTGTTTTTT
. TRBD2 TRBJ2-1 TRBV9 CASSVRGGTYNEQFF TGTGCCAGCAGCGTACGCGGGGGGACCTACAATGAGCAGTTCTTC
. . TRBJ1-1 TRBV10-1 CASQGPGKTEAFF TGCGCCAGCCAAGGGCCAGGGAAGACTGAAGCTTTCTTT
. TRBD2 TRBJ2-1 TRBV5-1 CASSFLAGGMNEQFF TGCGCCAGCAGCTTTCTAGCGGGGGGGATGAATGAGCAGTTCTTC
. . TRBJ2-1 TRBV27 CASSLRSPPSYNEQFF TGTGCCAGCAGCCTTCGGAGCCCCCCCTCCTACAATGAGCAGTTCTTC
. . TRBJ1-1 TRBV24-1 CATSPDRNTEAFF TGTGCCACCAGTCCGGACAGGAACACTGAAGCTTTCTTT
. . TRBJ2-1 TRBV7-6 CASSLVDRGASAGEQFF TGTGCCAGCAGCTTAGTGGATCGAGGGGCTAGCGCGGGTGAGCAGTTCTTC
. . TRBJ2-5 TRBV7-9 CASSPGTSSLETQYF TGTGCCAGCAGCCCCGGGACTTCCAGTCTGGAGACCCAGTACTTC
. . TRBJ1-2 TRBV7-2 CASSPGGYGYTF TGTGCCAGCAGCCCGGGGGGGTATGGCTACACCTTC
. . TRBJ2-3 TRBV5-1 CASSPEGTDTQYF TGCGCCAGCAGCCCGGAGGGCACAGATACGCAGTATTTT
. TRBD2 TRBJ2-3 TRBV4-3 CASSPGGGRNTQYF TGCGCCAGCAGCCCCGGCGGGGGGAGGAATACGCAGTATTTT
. TRBD1 TRBJ1-5 TRBV6-2/TRBV6-3 CASSPTGGGFSNQPQHF TGTGCCAGCAGCCCTACAGGGGGCGGATTTAGCAATCAGCCCCAGCATTTT
. TRBD1 TRBJ1-2 TRBV7-2 CASSPTGGANYGYTF TGTGCCAGCAGCCCCACAGGGGGCGCGAACTATGGCTACACCTTC
. TRBD1 TRBJ1-4 TRBV6-1 CASSENRGGEKLFF TGTGCCAGCAGTGAAAACAGGGGAGGTGAAAAACTGTTTTTT
. . TRBJ1-1 TRBV6-1 CASSESLGGLDTEAFF TGTGCCAGCAGTGAATCTTTGGGGGGTCTCGACACTGAAGCTTTCTTT
. . TRBJ2-7 TRBV5-1 CASSIPGRNYEQYF TGCGCCAGCAGCATACCCGGGAGAAACTACGAGCAGTACTTC
. . TRBJ1-1 TRBV6-5 CASRASGSLNTEAFF TGTGCCAGCAGAGCGTCGGGTTCCCTGAACACTGAAGCTTTCTTT
. TRBD1 TRBJ2-6 TRBV5-1 CASRDRDRTGANVLTF TGCGCCTCCCGGGACAGGGATCGAACTGGGGCCAACGTCCTGACTTTC
few . TRBJ2-2 TRBV18 CASSAGLTGELFF TGTGCCAGCTCAGCCGGACTCACCGGGGAGCTGTTTTTT
. . TRBJ2-2 TRBV3-1/TRBV3-2 CASSQGWRGSRTNTGELFF TGTGCCAGCAGCCAAGGGTGGCGGGGTAGCAGAACGAACACCGGGGAGCTGTTTTTT
once TRBD2 TRBJ2-3 TRBV24-1 CATTGRGTDTQYF TGTGCCACCACGGGGAGGGGCACAGATACGCAGTATTTT
. TRBD1 TRBJ1-2 TRBV9 CASSPDRGSVNTF TGTGCCAGCAGCCCGGACAGGGGATCTGTAAACACCTTC
once TRBD2 TRBJ2-7 TRBV9 CASSAGLAGGEQYF TGTGCCAGCAGCGCGGGACTAGCGGGGGGCGAGCAGTACTTC